The TCR beta chain under discussion was sequenced for a study of blood T cell repertoires in COVID-19. TCRdb keeps only in-frame clones here, not all; method: immunoSEQ multiplex PCR. This table has about 40,000 clones, roughly 80% appearing once. This clone has more than one count but fewer than ten. Trimming removed 7 bases from V and 3 bases from J; junction bases left unmatched: 6. CDR3 size: 14 residues. Germline CDR1 is SGHRS and CDR2 is YFSETQ. The sequencing sample was made of peripheral blood. This TCR came from a woman aged 60-75 years with acute or convalescent COVID-19. This chain connects TRBV5-1 to TRBJ1-1, with 10 bases that match TRBD1. The CDR3 is CASGTGDMDTEAFF. The CDR3 DNA reads as TGCGCCAGCGGGACAGGGGATATGGACACTGAAGCTTTCTTT.